One sample yielded the 18 T cell receptor beta chains listed below, sequenced in a study of T-cell reconstitution after alpha-beta-depleted transplantation in children. Unique molecular identifiers were incorporated into the prepared TCRbeta library. One entry per CDR3 protein results from TCRdb running MiXCR on the PCR reads. This table holds around 420,000 distinct CDR3 sequences, 15% to 20% found once. This specimen was PBMCs, mostly from graft donor cells, taken 360 days after TCRalphabeta/CD19-depleted stem cell transplant. These receptors came from a boy less than two years old who had a stem cell transplant for Wiskott-Aldrich syndrome, so the T cells may come from the graft donor.

This clonotype was detected only a few times. The chain has TRBV4-3 and TRBJ2-7; perhaps D is TRBD1 or TRBD2 (5 bases each). V dropped 0 bases and J dropped 3 bases, with 12 bases sitting between them. Germline CDR1 LGHNA, CDR2 YSLEER. This CDR3 has 15 residues. CDR3 bases: TGCGCCAGCAGCCAAGATTCTCGGGGCAACTACGAGCAGTACTTC. Translating it yields CASSQDSRGNYEQYF.

This clonotype has a handful of counts. The CDR3 loop reads CASSQWDTLTF. For the CDR3, the DNA is TGTGCCAGCAGCCAATGGGACACCCTGACTTTC. The rearrangement joins TRBV3-1 to TRBJ2-6, with a weak D call TRBD1 (6 bases). V lost 2 bases, J lost 15 bases, and 8 bases lay in between. Germline assignment: CDR1 LGHDT and CDR2 YNNKEL (reference sequence). The CDR3 runs 11 residues.

This clonotype was recorded a few times. The rearrangement uses TRBV28 and TRBJ2-7, with D possibly matching TRBD2 (6 bases). This CDR3 has 13 amino acids. Trimming took 5 bases from V and 1 from J, leaving 9 bases between them. The germline CDR1 and CDR2 sequences are MDHEN and SYDVKM. Here the CDR3 reads CASSARGSYEQYF. DNA of the CDR3: TGTGCCAGCAGTGCCCGGGGGTCCTACGAGCAGTACTTC.

This clonotype was counted only a few times. The chain combines TRBV12-3 or TRBV12-4 with TRBJ2-2; either TRBD1 or TRBD2 may fit D (6 bases each). V lost 0 bases, J lost 7 bases, and 18 bases lay in between. This CDR3 comprises 17 residues. CDR3 sequence (DNA): TGTGCCAGCAGTTTAGCCCGGACGGCCAAGGGGGGCGGGGAGCTGTTTTTT. Its translation is CASSLARTAKGGGELFF.

The chain is built from TRBV10-3 and TRBJ2-7; 14 bases are a match to TRBD2. This CDR3 is built from 16 residues. After removal of 2 bases from V and 3 bases from J, the junction contained 3 bases not matched to a gene. Germline loops: CDR1 ENHRY, CDR2 SYGVKD. The CDR3 protein is CAISEGTSGRNYEQYF. CDR3 in DNA: TGTGCCATCAGTGAGGGGACTAGCGGGAGAAACTACGAGCAGTACTTC.

The rearrangement uses TRBV5-1 and TRBJ1-6, with TRBD1 as a possible D gene (5 bases). Germline loops: CDR1 SGHRS, CDR2 YFSETQ. V shed 2 bases and J shed 3 bases, with 15 bases lying between them. CDR3 length equals 17 residues. The CDR3 here is CASSFWEPGGYNSPLHF. CDR3 DNA: TGCGCCAGCAGCTTCTGGGAGCCCGGGGGCTATAATTCACCCCTCCACTTT.

This sequence joins TRBV6-5 and TRBJ2-7; 13 bases align to TRBD2. Germline trimming cut 4 bases from V and 5 bases from J; bases unmatched to any gene: 11. Germline V gene sequence: CDR1 MNHEY, CDR2 SVGAGI. CDR3 size: 17 residues. CDR3 DNA: TGTGCCAGCAGTTTCCGCGGACTAGCGGGAGTATTGGACGAGCAGTACTTC. As protein: CASSFRGLAGVLDEQYF.

This clonotype occurred many times. V gene TRBV12-3 or TRBV12-4 combines with J gene TRBJ2-2; no definite D call. Between the trimmed V and J ends, which lost 3 bases and 1 base, there was a span of 15 bases. The CDR3 runs 17 residues. Written as DNA, the CDR3 is TGTGCCAGCAGTTTGTGGCAGTTGTCGAGGAACACCGGGGAGCTGTTTTTT. Translating gives CASSLWQLSRNTGELFF.

V gene TRBV7-6 combines with J gene TRBJ2-7; no reliable D call. Germline V gene lookup returns CDR1 SGHVS and CDR2 FNYEAQ. The CDR3 is 14 amino acids. Trimming cost V 1 base and J 3 bases, with 10 bases left between them. The CDR3 nucleotides read TGTGCCAGCAGCTTAGGGCAGGCCGACTACGAGCAGTACTTC. Protein sequence: CASSLGQADYEQYF.

The genes are TRBV7-6 and TRBJ2-6, with a tentative D call TRBD1 (5 bases). There are 18 residues in the CDR3. Trimming pared 2 bases from V and 3 bases from J, leaving 17 bases between. Germline values: CDR1 SGHVS, CDR2 FNYEAQ. CDR3 nucleotide sequence: TGTGCCAGCAGCTTAAATAAGGGGCCGGCAAGTGGGGCCAACGTCCTGACTTTC. It codes for CASSLNKGPASGANVLTF.

This clonotype was detected a few times. The rearrangement joins TRBV7-8 to TRBJ2-4; 7 bases are shared with TRBD1. Germline lookup yields CDR1 SGHVS and CDR2 FQNEAQ. CDR3 length equals 16 residues. J was trimmed by 0 bases and V by 5 bases; bases with no gene match: 7. In nucleotides, the CDR3 is TGTGCCAGCAGCCTCACAGGGGTACTAGCCAAAAACATTCAGTACTTC. This codes for CASSLTGVLAKNIQYF. The complete variable domain, with remaining parts taken from reference TRBV7-8 and TRBJ2-4, reads GAGVSQSPRYKVAKRGQDVALRCDPISGHVSLFWYQQALGQGPEFLTYFQNEAQLDKSGLPSDRFFAERPEGSVSTLKIQRTQQEDSAVYLCASSLTGVLAKNIQYFGAGTRLSVL.

The chain is built from TRBV11-2 and TRBJ2-1, with D perhaps matching TRBD2 (5 bases). V dropped 0 bases and J dropped 7 bases, with 19 bases sitting between them. The CDR3 sequence is 17 residues long. In germline, CDR1 is SGHAT, CDR2 FQNNGV. The CDR3 protein is CASSLETGRRWMNEQFF. As DNA, the CDR3 is TGTGCCAGCAGCTTAGAAACGGGAAGGAGATGGATGAATGAGCAGTTCTTC. Full variable domain (missing parts from reference TRBV11-2 and TRBJ2-1): EAGVAQSPRYKIIEKRQSVAFWCNPISGHATLYWYQQILGQGPKLLIQFQNNGVVDDSQLPKDRFSAERLKGVDSTLKIQPAKLEDSAVYLCASSLETGRRWMNEQFFGPGTRLTVL.

This clonotype was observed a handful of times. The chain joins TRBV4-2 to TRBJ2-3; D call uncertain. The V gene lost 0 bases and the J gene lost 4 bases, with 23 bases spanning the gap. The CDR3 extends over 19 amino acids. Germline values: CDR1 LGHNA, CDR2 YNFKEQ. CDR3 sequence: CASSQDRPSGAEAADTQYF. CDR3 nucleotides: TGTGCCAGCAGCCAAGATCGTCCGTCGGGCGCGGAAGCAGCAGATACGCAGTATTTT.

The chain uses TRBV28 and TRBJ2-7; 12 bases map to TRBD2. Germline V gene data show CDR1 as MDHEN and CDR2 as SYDVKM. V shed 6 bases and J 1 base; nucleotides not matched to a gene: 4. The CDR3 covers 15 residues. In DNA form, the CDR3 reads TGTGCCAGCAGGCACACTAGCGGGGGGTCCTACGAGCAGTACTTC. Protein: CASRHTSGGSYEQYF.

In this sample, this clonotype turned up a few times. V is TRBV29-1 and J is TRBJ1-4; 8 bases agree with TRBD1. Trimming removed 6 bases from V and 3 bases from J; junction bases left unmatched: 3. The CDR3 sequence is 13 residues long. CDR1 SQVTM and CDR2 ANQGSEA come from the germline V gene. CDR3 in amino acids: CSVEDRANEKLFF. Written as DNA, the CDR3 is TGCAGCGTCGAGGACAGGGCTAATGAAAAACTGTTTTTT.

This clonotype was detected a few times. The chain combines TRBV6-6 with TRBJ1-3; D gene unclear. The CDR3 contains 11 residues. Trimming cost V 1 base and J 8 bases, with 3 bases left between them. From germline, CDR1 is MNHNY and CDR2 SVGAGI (reference sequence). As DNA, the CDR3 is TGTGCCAGCAGTTACTTGGACACCATATATTTT. Translation gives CASSYLDTIYF.

The chain couples TRBV10-3 to TRBJ2-7, with 7 bases identical to TRBD1. V was clipped by 3 bases and J by 4 bases; unmatched bases: 6. CDR3 size: 14 residues. In germline, CDR1 is ENHRY, CDR2 SYGVKD. The CDR3: CAISDPDREYEQYF. The CDR3 DNA sequence: TGTGCCATCAGTGATCCAGACAGGGAATACGAGCAGTACTTC.

This clonotype was observed a few times. V gene TRBV7-2 combines with J gene TRBJ2-1; D is perhaps TRBD2 (7 bases). This CDR3 has 14 residues. The V gene's germline CDR1 is SGHTA and CDR2 FQGNSA. The V end was cut by 0 bases, the J end by 7 bases, with 10 bases between. The CDR3 DNA follows: TGTGCCAGCAGCTTAGCCGGGGGGCTAAATGAGCAGTTCTTC. This encodes CASSLAGGLNEQFF.